The clone carrying this T cell receptor (beta chain) was found once. Its specificity is unknown. This specimen comes from a study of CD8+CD57+ T cells in acquired aplastic anemia. Looking at the study overall: Average DNA yield from sorted CD4+ and CD8+ cells was around 3 ug. Reads per healthy sample averaged about 10 million (CD4+) and 11.0 million (CD8+). General study results and limits: Sharing between patients and controls was observed for around 27 CD8+ CDR3 sequences.

The germline V gene encodes CDR1 SEHNR and CDR2 FQNEAQ (reference sequence). CDR3 length equals 13 residues. V was trimmed by 3 bases and J by 3 bases, leaving 6 bases between them. CDR3 and TCR beta VDJ profiling relied on a genomic DNA template. TCRdb independently ran MiXCR on the reads; one entry per CDR3 protein. The table includes 65,000 to 85,000 distinct CDR3 sequences, 54% detected once. This chain connects TRBV7-9 to TRBJ1-5; D unclear. The source material was sorted CD4+, CD8+, or CD8+CD57+ T cells (not recorded which) from PBMCs. This TCR derives from a human donor in good health, serving as a control. The CDR3 loop reads CASSLQYNQPQHF. The DNA for the CDR3 is TGTGCCAGCAGCTTGCAGTACAATCAGCCCCAGCATTTT.